The 29 T cell receptor beta chains given below trace back to one sample, sequenced in a study of T cell repertoires in cytomegalovirus infection. Their recognized antigens are unknown. Each CDR3 protein gets one entry after TCRdb re-called the reads with MiXCR. The sample shows fewer than 70,000 distinct CDR3 sequences, more than 25% of them seen only once. The input for sequencing was CD8+ T cells from cultured PBMCs, taken from culture after CMV antigen stimulation. These receptors all come from a human donor in good health (CMV status not recorded). Some clones in this sample may be carry-over from other donors' samples.

This chain links TRBV12-3 or TRBV12-4 with TRBJ2-2; D remains unclear. The CDR3 runs 13 residues. V shed 5 bases and J shed 4 bases, with 8 bases lying between them. CDR3 region: CASSLMGTGELFF. CDR3 nucleotides: TGTGCCAGCAGTCTAATGGGCACCGGGGAGCTGTTTTTT.

This clonotype was observed many times. This chain links TRBV11-2 with TRBJ1-1; D unclear. Trimming stripped 5 bases from V and 6 bases from J, with 10 bases between. Germline CDR1 reads SGHAT; CDR2 reads FQNNGV. This CDR3 has 12 amino acids. The CDR3 bases are TGTGCCAGCAGCCCGCAGGTCCCTGAAGCTTTCTTT. The encoded protein is CASSPQVPEAFF.

This clonotype was counted between two and nine times. V gene TRBV11-2 combines with J gene TRBJ2-7; TRBD2 matches 7 bases. The germline V gene encodes CDR1 SGHAT and CDR2 FQNNGV. V lost 1 base, J lost 7 bases, and 10 bases stayed unmatched. This CDR3 has 15 residues. DNA for the CDR3: TGTGCCAGCAGCTTAGTGCTCGCCCCGCGGGAGGAGCAGTACTTC. This sequence encodes CASSLVLAPREEQYF.

This clonotype was seen many times. J is TRBJ2-4 and V is TRBV7-2, with 9 bases identical to TRBD1. V shed 4 bases and J 1 base; nucleotides not matched to a gene: 2. Germline values: CDR1 SGHTA, CDR2 FQGNSA. The CDR3 length is 15 residues. CDR3 loop: CASSWGTGAKNIQYF. In nucleotides, the CDR3 is TGTGCCAGCAGCTGGGGGACAGGGGCCAAAAACATTCAGTACTTC. The entire variable domain, with the rest obtained from reference TRBV7-2 and TRBJ2-4, is as follows: GAGVSQSPSNKVTEKGKDVELRCDPISGHTALYWYRQSLGQGLEFLIYFQGNSAPDKSGLPSDRFSAERTGGSVSTLTIQRTQQEDSAVYLCASSWGTGAKNIQYFGAGTRLSVL.

This clonotype was observed a handful of times. This rearrangement joins TRBV11-2 to TRBJ1-4, with TRBD1 matching over 7 bases. Germline V gives CDR1 SGHAT, CDR2 FQNNGV. J lost 7 bases, V lost 1 base, and 6 bases had no gene match. The CDR3 has 15 residues. CDR3 sequence (DNA): TGTGCCAGCAGCTTAGCATGGTCAGGGGGTGAAAAACTGTTTTTT. It translates to CASSLAWSGGEKLFF.

This chain links TRBV6-2 or TRBV6-3 with TRBJ2-6, with D tentatively TRBD2 (6 bases). The CDR3 is 16 amino acids. Trimming left V 7 bases short and J 0 bases short, with 13 bases between. Germline CDR1 MNHEY, CDR2 SVGEGT. The CDR3 bases are TGTGCCAGCACCTGGACTACCCCCTCTGGGGCCAACGTCCTGACTTTC. Its protein is CASTWTTPSGANVLTF.

This clonotype was counted a few times. V is TRBV9 and J is TRBJ2-3; the D gene is possibly TRBD2 (6 bases). The CDR3 is 15 residues long. The V end lost 0 bases, the J end lost 2 bases, and 10 bases lay between the germline ends. CDR1 SGDLS and CDR2 YYNGEE come from the germline V gene. The CDR3 loop is CASSVDGGTTDTQYF. CDR3 DNA: TGTGCCAGCAGCGTAGATGGGGGGACCACAGATACGCAGTATTTT.

This clonotype was counted at least ten times. The chain couples TRBV12-5 to TRBJ1-5, with D uncertain. CDR1 and CDR2 (germline): LGHNT, FRNRAP. This CDR3 has 16 residues. Trimming shortened V by 5 bases and J by 4 bases, and 18 bases separated the two germline ends. The CDR3 DNA reads TGTGCTAGTGGTGCGTTACGGGGTATTGGAAATCAGCCCCAGCATTTT. It codes for CASGALRGIGNQPQHF.

This chain joins TRBV6-6 and TRBJ1-1, with TRBD1 as a possible D gene (6 bases). The V end lost 0 bases, the J end lost 0 bases, and 11 bases lay between the germline ends. The CDR3 is 16 residues long. Germline V gene data show CDR1 as MNHNY and CDR2 as SVGAGI (reference sequence). The CDR3 DNA follows: TGTGCCAGCAGTTACTCCCCCGGGGGCTTGAACACTGAAGCTTTCTTT. It encodes CASSYSPGGLNTEAFF.

This clonotype was recorded many times. The chain recombines TRBV12-3 or TRBV12-4 with TRBJ2-5; D unresolved. V lost 7 bases and J lost 5, with 14 bases in between. The CDR3 length is 13 residues. The CDR3 region is CASTLGNWETQYF. The CDR3 DNA reads as TGTGCCAGCACCCTGGGAAATTGGGAGACCCAGTACTTC.

This clonotype occurred a few times. This chain links TRBV12-3 or TRBV12-4 with TRBJ2-2; weak D call: TRBD2 (5 bases). V dropped 7 bases and J dropped 5 bases, with 20 bases sitting between them. This CDR3 region has 16 residues. The CDR3 DNA reads TGTGCCAGCATCTTTGGAGGCGGGTCATCGACCGGGGAGCTGTTTTTT. Translation: CASIFGGGSSTGELFF.

The chain joins TRBV2 to TRBJ1-1; weak D call: TRBD1 (5 bases). CDR3 length equals 13 residues. V was clipped by 10 bases and J by 4 bases, with 16 bases between them. CDR1 and CDR2 from the germline V gene are SNHLY and FYNNEI. CDR3 coding DNA: TGTGCCATTGTGGCAGGGTACGCCACTGAAGCTTTCTTT. Translated, it gives CAIVAGYATEAFF. The full variable domain, rest sourced from reference TRBV2 and TRBJ1-1, is EPEVTQTPSHQVTQMGQEVILRCVPISNHLYFYWYRQILGQKVEFLVSFYNNEISEKSEIFDDQFSVERPDGSNFTLKIRSTKLEDSAMYFCAIVAGYATEAFFGQGTRLTVV.

This clonotype came up many times. The chain couples TRBV11-2 to TRBJ2-1; 8 bases match TRBD2. V gave up 3 bases and J gave up 0 bases; unmatched junction bases: 10. Germline-derived CDR1 and CDR2 are SGHAT and FQNNGV. The CDR3 has 18 amino acids. CDR3 DNA: TGTGCCAGCAGCTTTCGGGCTAGCGGGTACAGCTCCTACAATGAGCAGTTCTTC. It codes for CASSFRASGYSSYNEQFF.

The V and J genes are TRBV27 and TRBJ1-6, with D unclear. Germline V lookup: CDR1 MNHEY, CDR2 SMNVEV (reference sequence). The ends were cut back, 3 bases at V and 7 bases at J, with 10 bases in the middle. The length of the CDR3 is 14 residues. The chain's CDR3 is CASSFRPKNSPLHF. CDR3 nucleotide sequence: TGTGCCAGCAGTTTTCGGCCAAAAAATTCACCCCTCCACTTT.

There are many counts of this clonotype. This rearrangement joins TRBV7-2 to TRBJ2-7; D unresolved. CDR3 size: 11 residues. V was pared by 5 bases and J by 4 bases, with 6 bases between. Looked up from germline, CDR1 is SGHTA and CDR2 is FQGNSA. Here the CDR3 reads CASSISYEQYF. CDR3 nucleotide sequence: TGTGCCAGCAGCATTTCATACGAGCAGTACTTC. The full variable domain, its missing parts supplied by reference TRBV7-2 and TRBJ2-7, is GAGVSQSPSNKVTEKGKDVELRCDPISGHTALYWYRQSLGQGLEFLIYFQGNSAPDKSGLPSDRFSAERTGGSVSTLTIQRTQQEDSAVYLCASSISYEQYFGPGTRLTVT.

The CDR3 DNA is TGTGCCAGCAGTAAGCGACAGCTAAGTGGCGAGCAGTACTTC. Amino acids: CASSKRQLSGEQYF. The genes are TRBV6-1 and TRBJ2-7; the D gene is possibly TRBD1 (5 bases). This CDR3 is 14 amino acids long. Germline assignment: CDR1 MNHNS and CDR2 SASEGT. The germline V and J ends were trimmed by 5 bases and 6 bases, with 17 bases remaining between them.

This clonotype was seen at least ten times. The J gene is TRBJ1-2, the V gene TRBV7-8; D remains ambiguous. This CDR3 comprises 15 residues. Per germline, CDR1 SGHVS and CDR2 FQNEAQ. The V end lost 0 bases, the J end lost 2 bases, and 10 bases lay between the germline ends. The CDR3 nucleotides read TGTGCCAGCAGCTTAGCTGTTACAAGCAACTATGGCTACACCTTC. Its protein product is CASSLAVTSNYGYTF.

This clonotype appeared a few times. This chain links TRBV28 with TRBJ2-7; no clear D. V was shortened by 6 bases and J by 3 bases, with 3 bases between the two germline ends. The CDR3 extends over 10 amino acids. Germline V gene lookup returns CDR1 MDHEN and CDR2 SYDVKM. The CDR3: CASRRYEQYF. The DNA of the CDR3 is TGTGCCAGCAGACGCTACGAGCAGTACTTC.

This chain uses TRBV6-1 with TRBJ1-5, with 10 bases matching TRBD1. J was trimmed by 8 bases and V by 5 bases; bases with no gene match: 18. Germline assignment: CDR1 MNHNS and CDR2 SASEGT. This CDR3 spans 18 amino acids. The CDR3 nucleotides read TGTGCCAGCAGTTCCGAGGGCGGCCCGGGACAGGGGTACGAGCCCCAGCATTTT. It codes for CASSSEGGPGQGYEPQHF.

This clonotype was seen a few times. V gene TRBV11-2 combines with J gene TRBJ1-1; 8 bases align to TRBD1. The CDR3 spans 15 residues. Unmatched junction bases numbered 7, after V lost 7 bases and J lost 0 bases. Germline assignment: CDR1 SGHAT and CDR2 FQNNGV. The CDR3 bases are TGTGCCAGCACCCCGATACAGGGGGTGAACACTGAAGCTTTCTTT. It is translated as CASTPIQGVNTEAFF. Full variable domain (outside the CDR3, taken from reference TRBV11-2 and TRBJ1-1): EAGVAQSPRYKIIEKRQSVAFWCNPISGHATLYWYQQILGQGPKLLIQFQNNGVVDDSQLPKDRFSAERLKGVDSTLKIQPAKLEDSAVYLCASTPIQGVNTEAFFGQGTRLTVV.

This clonotype was found a few times. The chain has TRBV18 and TRBJ2-1, with unresolved D. The V gene's germline CDR1 is KGHSH and CDR2 LQKENI. V was pared by 0 bases and J by 12 bases, with 9 bases between. The CDR3 has 12 residues. The CDR3 sequence is CASSPPSSVQFF. CDR3 DNA sequence: TGTGCCAGCTCACCACCTAGTAGTGTGCAGTTCTTC.

This clonotype occurred a few times. The chain combines TRBV4-3 with TRBJ2-5; tentatively, D is TRBD1 (7 bases). Trimming took off 4 bases at V and 2 bases at J, with 14 bases between the two ends. CDR1 LGHNA and CDR2 YSLEER come from the germline V gene. The CDR3 covers 15 residues. CDR3 nucleotide sequence: TGCGCCAGCAGCCTAGGAGGGACAGCACAAGAGACCCAGTACTTC. Protein sequence: CASSLGGTAQETQYF.

This clonotype was seen repeatedly, ten times or more. The V call is TRBV9, the J call TRBJ2-7, with 10 nucleotides matching TRBD1. The length of the CDR3 is 16 residues. V was pared by 0 bases and J by 4 bases, with 7 bases of the junction left unmatched. Germline V CDR1 and CDR2: SGDLS, YYNGEE. CDR3 nucleotide sequence: TGTGCCAGCAGCGTAGGCGGGACAGGGGAAGGTTACGAGCAGTACTTC. This codes for CASSVGGTGEGYEQYF.

This chain joins TRBV29-1 and TRBJ2-7; D call uncertain. Germline V gene sequence: CDR1 SQVTM, CDR2 ANQGSEA. The CDR3 covers 12 residues. The V end was cut by 4 bases, the J end by 2 bases, with 9 bases between. CDR3 nucleotide sequence: TGCAGCGTTGGGGTAGGCCCCTACGAGCAGTACTTC. Translated: CSVGVGPYEQYF.

V is TRBV27 and J is TRBJ2-4; 9 nucleotides agree with TRBD2. This CDR3 contains 14 residues. CDR1 MNHEY and CDR2 SMNVEV come from the germline V gene (reference sequence). Trimming took 6 bases from V and 8 from J; bases not matched to a gene: 8. The CDR3 DNA reads as TGTGCCAGCAGACAACCTAGCGGGGCCGACATTCAGTACTTC. This gives the protein CASRQPSGADIQYF.

This chain uses TRBV9 with TRBJ2-7; D possibly matches TRBD1 or TRBD2 (6 bases each). Germline values: CDR1 SGDLS, CDR2 YYNGEE. V lost 0 bases to trimming and J lost 7 bases, with 11 bases between them. This CDR3 has 13 residues. In nucleotides, the CDR3 is TGTGCCAGCAGCGTAGGCGGAGGGGGTGAGCAGTACTTC. Its protein is CASSVGGGGEQYF. Complete variable domain (other parts from reference TRBV9 and TRBJ2-7): DSGVTQTPKHLITATGQRVTLRCSPRSGDLSVYWYQQSLDQGLQFLIQYYNGEERAKGNILERFSAQQFPDLHSELNLSSLELGDSALYFCASSVGGGGEQYFGPGTRLTVT.

This clonotype turned up a few times. V is TRBV7-2 and J is TRBJ1-6, with 9 bases matching TRBD1. Trimming cost V 1 base and J 9 bases; bases outside gene matches: 4. Per germline, CDR1 SGHTA and CDR2 FQGNSA. The CDR3 has 15 residues. CDR3 protein: CASSLVGTGFSPLHF. The CDR3 nucleotides read TGTGCCAGCAGCTTAGTGGGGACAGGGTTTTCACCCCTCCACTTT. Using reference TRBV7-2 and TRBJ1-6 for the parts outside the CDR3, the full variable domain is GAGVSQSPSNKVTEKGKDVELRCDPISGHTALYWYRQSLGQGLEFLIYFQGNSAPDKSGLPSDRFSAERTGGSVSTLTIQRTQQEDSAVYLCASSLVGTGFSPLHFGNGTRLTVT.

The V gene is TRBV7-9, the J gene TRBJ2-1; unclear D gene. The V gene's germline CDR1 is SEHNR and CDR2 FQNEAQ (reference sequence). The CDR3 is 11 amino acids. With 3 bases removed from V and 10 bases from J, the gap between germline ends came to 7 bases. CDR3 bases: TGTGCCAGCAGCTTTAGAGTAGAGCAGTTCTTC. Its translation: CASSFRVEQFF. The variable domain in full, with the rest retrieved from reference TRBV7-9 and TRBJ2-1, is DTGVSQNPRHKITKRGQNVTFRCDPISEHNRLYWYRQTLGQGPEFLTYFQNEAQLEKSRLLSDRFSAERPKGSFSTLEIQRTEQGDSAMYLCASSFRVEQFFGPGTRLTVL.

In its sample, this clonotype was seen a few times. The chain couples TRBV12-3 or TRBV12-4 to TRBJ2-7, with 15 bases matching TRBD2. J lost 5 bases, V lost 4 bases, and 6 bases had no gene match. The CDR3 has 16 residues. CDR3 sequence reads: CASSSGLAGGQDEQYF. The CDR3 DNA reads as TGTGCCAGCAGTTCTGGACTAGCGGGAGGGCAGGACGAGCAGTACTTC.